This paragraph covers one TCR beta chain sequence. The repertoire was sequenced with immunoSEQ multiplex PCR; TCRdb's copy has only in-frame clones and lacks some. Of around 120,000 clones in the sample, about 78% were seen once. CDR1 and CDR2 (germline): SGHNT, YENEEA. The CDR3 totals 14 residues. Trimming took 5 bases from V and 4 from J; bases not matched to a gene: 7. The sample originates from a study of blood T cell repertoires in COVID-19. Whole-study context: Collection of acute and convalescent COVID-19 samples took place in the United States, Italy and Spain.

Sequencing was done on a sample of peripheral blood. The source is a man between 65 and 85 years old with acute or convalescent COVID-19. The J gene is TRBJ2-5, the V gene TRBV11-3; 7 bases agree with TRBD1. CDR3 DNA sequence: TGTGCCAGCAGCATAGGGGGCTACGGAGAGACCCAGTACTTC. Its protein is CASSIGGYGETQYF. Variable domain in full (rest from reference TRBV11-3 and TRBJ2-5): EAGVVQSPRYKIIEKKQPVAFWCNPISGHNTLYWYLQNLGQGPELLIRYENEEAVDDSQLPKDRFSAERLKGVDSTLKIQPAELGDSAVYLCASSIGGYGETQYFGPGTRLLVL.